These 31 T cell receptor beta chains were all obtained from the same sample, sequenced in a study of shared clonotypes between healthy human individuals. TCRdb keeps only in-frame clones here, not all; method: immunoSEQ multiplex PCR. The table has 1.6 million or so clones, roughly 96% seen once. Sequencing was done on a sample of naive CD4+ T cells sorted from blood. Subset indicated: CD45RA+ positively selected. The receptors originated from a man aged 30-40 years in good health.

The chain employs TRBV11-3 and TRBJ2-1; the D gene is possibly TRBD2 (5 bases). V dropped 4 bases and J dropped 3 bases, with 13 bases sitting between them. The CDR3 spans 15 residues. CDR1 and CDR2 (germline): SGHNT, YENEEA. The CDR3 loop reads CASSSTSGGYNEQFF. The CDR3 DNA reads as TGTGCCAGCAGCTCCACTAGTGGCGGCTACAATGAGCAGTTCTTC.

The V and J genes are TRBV5-5 and TRBJ2-6; D perhaps matches TRBD2 (6 bases). From germline, CDR1 is SGHKS and CDR2 YYEKEE (reference sequence). V shed 5 bases and J shed 3 bases, with 21 bases lying between them. The CDR3 has 18 amino acids. This CDR3 is CASRNFDSVGGGANVLTF. The CDR3 DNA follows: TGTGCCAGCAGAAATTTCGACTCGGTGGGAGGTGGGGCCAACGTCCTGACTTTC.

V gene TRBV28 combines with J gene TRBJ1-2; no firm D call. The ends were cut back, 7 bases at V and 4 bases at J, with 22 bases in the middle. The V gene's germline CDR1 is MDHEN and CDR2 SYDVKM. The CDR3 contains 16 residues. CDR3 in DNA: TGTGCCAGCACCAACCTTAAGGGAGCCAGGAGCTATGGCTACACCTTC. Its protein product is CASTNLKGARSYGYTF.

The V and J genes are TRBV5-5 and TRBJ1-4, with D unclear. CDR1 is SGHKS, CDR2 YYEKEE, per germline (reference sequence). This CDR3 spans 13 amino acids. V gave up 0 bases and J gave up 6 bases, with 6 bases separating them. The CDR3 protein is CASSLGPDEKLFF. CDR3 nucleotide sequence: TGTGCCAGCAGCTTGGGTCCTGATGAAAAACTGTTTTTT.

This clone has just one count. The CDR3 DNA reads TGCGCCAGCGGGTCAATCTACGAGCAGTACTTC. Protein product: CASGSIYEQYF. V is TRBV10-2 and J is TRBJ2-7, with D hard to call. There are 11 residues in the CDR3. Between the trimmed V and J ends, which lost 8 bases and 3 bases, there was a span of 8 bases. Germline CDR1 and CDR2: WSHSY and SAAADI.

A few counts support this clone. This sample includes further DNA sequences coding for the same CDR3. The chain uses TRBV27 and TRBJ2-3; D remains ambiguous. Trimming took off 6 bases at V and 2 bases at J, with 3 bases between the two ends. Germline CDR1 MNHEY, CDR2 SMNVEV (reference sequence). This CDR3 spans 11 amino acids. CDR3 in amino acids: CASSPTDTQYF. CDR3 bases: TGTGCCAGCAGCCCCACAGATACGCAGTATTTT.

The chain links TRBV18 to TRBJ2-1; 13 bases match TRBD2. CDR1 and CDR2 from the germline V gene are KGHSH and LQKENI. J was trimmed by 6 bases and V by 6 bases; bases with no gene match: 8. There are 16 residues in the CDR3. The CDR3 DNA is TGTGCCAGCTCGCCGGGACTAGCGGGATTCTTCAATGAGCAGTTCTTC. Protein product: CASSPGLAGFFNEQFF.

The genes are TRBV4-1 and TRBJ1-1; D is perhaps TRBD1 (6 bases). Trimming stripped 8 bases from V and 3 bases from J, with 25 bases between. In germline, CDR1 is MGHRA, CDR2 YSYEKL. CDR3 length equals 17 residues. CDR3 loop: CASGRTAEAGGDTEAFF. The CDR3 DNA reads as TGCGCCAGCGGAAGGACAGCAGAAGCGGGGGGCGACACTGAAGCTTTCTTT.

The chain recombines TRBV9 with TRBJ1-1; D gene ambiguous. The CDR3 is 14 amino acids. V lost 4 bases to trimming and J lost 3 bases, with 13 bases between them. The germline V gene encodes CDR1 SGDLS and CDR2 YYNGEE. CDR3: CASSPRVWDTEAFF. CDR3 DNA sequence: TGTGCCAGCAGCCCCCGGGTGTGGGACACTGAAGCTTTCTTT. Complete variable domain (other parts from reference TRBV9 and TRBJ1-1): DSGVTQTPKHLITATGQRVTLRCSPRSGDLSVYWYQQSLDQGLQFLIQYYNGEERAKGNILERFSAQQFPDLHSELNLSSLELGDSALYFCASSPRVWDTEAFFGQGTRLTVV.

This chain joins TRBV7-2 and TRBJ2-5; no clear D gene. Trimming took 2 bases from V and 0 from J, leaving 10 bases between them. The CDR3 length is 15 residues. Per the germline V gene, CDR1 is SGHTA and CDR2 is FQGNSA. CDR3 sequence reads: CASSLFPRYQETQYF. The CDR3 coding sequence is TGTGCCAGCAGCTTATTTCCTCGGTACCAAGAGACCCAGTACTTC.

V usage is TRBV2 and J usage is TRBJ2-5; D possibly matches TRBD1 or TRBD2 (5 bases each). The germline gives CDR1 SNHLY, CDR2 FYNNEI. The CDR3 contains 13 residues. V lost 5 bases and J lost 1, with 8 bases in between. CDR3 protein: CASSRDLQETQYF. CDR3 nucleotide sequence: TGTGCCAGCAGTCGGGACCTCCAAGAGACCCAGTACTTC.

In its sample, this clone was seen once. The rearrangement links TRBV5-1 to TRBJ2-7, with D perhaps being TRBD1 or TRBD2 (7 bases each). Germline CDR1 and CDR2: SGHRS and YFSETQ. Trimming stripped 4 bases from V and 3 bases from J, with 17 bases between. The CDR3 is 15 amino acids. CDR3 sequence: CASSGRDSLLYEQYF. CDR3 DNA: TGCGCCAGCAGCGGGAGGGACAGTTTGCTCTACGAGCAGTACTTC.

This chain uses TRBV9 with TRBJ2-7; 9 positions agree with TRBD1. With V trimmed by 4 bases and J by 5 bases, 10 bases remained unmatched. The CDR3 sequence is 15 residues long. The germline CDR1 and CDR2 sequences are SGDLS and YYNGEE. The CDR3 coding sequence is TGTGCCAGCAGCTCAGGGGGGGACAGGGTTCACGAGCAGTACTTC. As protein: CASSSGGDRVHEQYF.

The chain employs TRBV5-1 and TRBJ2-3; a possible D gene is TRBD1 (7 bases). Trimming stripped 4 bases from V and 2 bases from J, with 14 bases between. The CDR3 spans 15 residues. In germline, CDR1 is SGHRS, CDR2 YFSETQ. Written as DNA, the CDR3 is TGCGCCAGCAGCGGGCGGGGACAGTTCACAGATACGCAGTATTTT. Its translation: CASSGRGQFTDTQYF. Together with reference TRBV5-1 and TRBJ2-3, the CDR3 gives the full variable domain: KAGVTQTPRYLIKTRGQQVTLSCSPISGHRSVSWYQQTPGQGLQFLFEYFSETQRNKGNFPGRFSGRQFSNSRSEMNVSTLELGDSALYLCASSGRGQFTDTQYFGPGTRLTVL.

The J gene is TRBJ1-4, the V gene TRBV6-5; maybe TRBD1 (6 bases). V was shortened by 0 bases and J by 8 bases, with 16 bases between the two germline ends. The CDR3 spans 16 residues. From germline, CDR1 is MNHEY and CDR2 SVGAGI. For the CDR3, the DNA is TGTGCCAGCAGTTACTCGATAGGGGGTTTGGCGGAAAAACTGTTTTTT. It yields the protein CASSYSIGGLAEKLFF.

The chain links TRBV5-1 to TRBJ2-3; TRBD1 matches at 9 bases. Trimming removed 5 bases from V and 4 bases from J; junction bases left unmatched: 8. CDR1 is SGHRS, CDR2 YFSETQ, per germline. CDR3 length equals 15 residues. In DNA form, the CDR3 reads TGCGCCAGCAGTCGGACAGGGGTGGAACCAGATACGCAGTATTTT. It encodes CASSRTGVEPDTQYF.

The count of this clone is one. The chain employs TRBV19 and TRBJ2-1, with D hard to call. V lost 0 bases and J lost 7, with 10 bases in between. This CDR3 region has 14 residues. Germline values: CDR1 LNHDA, CDR2 SQIVND (reference sequence). The CDR3 DNA is TGTGCCAGTAGTATAGATCCCGCAGTAAATGAGCAGTTCTTC. It encodes CASSIDPAVNEQFF. Full variable domain (rest looked up from reference TRBV19 and TRBJ2-1): DGGITQSPKYLFRKEGQNVTLSCEQNLNHDAMYWYRQDPGQGLRLIYYSQIVNDFQKGDIAEGYSVSREKKESFPLTVTSAQKNPTAFYLCASSIDPAVNEQFFGPGTRLTVL.

A remark on this clone: Within the sample, other DNA sequences also encode this same CDR3. The chain recombines TRBV18 with TRBJ2-1; 7 nucleotides agree with TRBD2. CDR3 size: 15 residues. The J segment lost 4 bases and the V segment lost 3 bases, leaving 6 bases of the junction unmatched. Looked up from germline, CDR1 is KGHSH and CDR2 is LQKENI. The CDR3 spells CASSPQGGPYNEQFF. CDR3 in DNA: TGTGCCAGCTCACCCCAGGGAGGGCCTTACAATGAGCAGTTCTTC. Complete variable domain (other parts from reference TRBV18 and TRBJ2-1): NAGVMQNPRHLVRRRGQEARLRCSPMKGHSHVYWYRQLPEEGLKFMVYLQKENIIDESGMPKERFSAEFPKEGPSILRIQQVVRGDSAAYFCASSPQGGPYNEQFFGPGTRLTVL.

The chain carries TRBV15 and TRBJ1-4, with D unclear. The V gene's germline CDR1 is LNHNV and CDR2 YYDKDF (reference sequence). The CDR3 loop spans 15 amino acids. Trimming pared 0 bases from V and 8 bases from J, leaving 13 bases between. Here the CDR3 DNA reads TGTGCCACCAGCAGAGATCTGGGAGATTGGGAAAAACTGTTTTTT. Translated: CATSRDLGDWEKLFF.

This clone is a singleton in its sample. This sample also contains other DNA sequences that code for the same CDR3. V is TRBV5-4 and J is TRBJ2-5; tentatively, D is TRBD1 or TRBD2 (6 bases each). This CDR3 region has 14 residues. Looked up from germline, CDR1 is SGHNT and CDR2 is YYREEE (reference sequence). The ends were cut back, 4 bases at V and 5 bases at J, with 15 bases in the middle. As DNA, the CDR3 is TGTGCCAGCAGCCTTAAAGGGGGGCGCGAGACCCAGTACTTC. This encodes CASSLKGGRETQYF.

The rearrangement links TRBV19 to TRBJ1-1; perhaps TRBD1 as D (5 bases). Looked up from germline, CDR1 is LNHDA and CDR2 is SQIVND (reference sequence). The germline V and J ends were trimmed by 3 bases and 11 bases, with 19 bases remaining between them. The CDR3 runs to 14 residues. The CDR3 DNA sequence: TGTGCCAGTAGTATCCCCCCAGGGTTCGGTGGGGCTTTCTTT. It encodes CASSIPPGFGGAFF.

V is TRBV5-4 and J is TRBJ1-4, with D possibly matching TRBD1 (5 bases). CDR1 and CDR2 (germline): SGHNT, YYREEE (reference sequence). The CDR3 covers 15 residues. Trimming removed 4 bases from V and 8 bases from J, with 18 bases in between. CDR3 residues: CASSRQGLTREKLFF. In DNA, the CDR3 is TGTGCCAGCAGCCGCCAGGGTTTAACCCGGGAAAAACTGTTTTTT.

The chain combines TRBV5-5 with TRBJ1-5; the D gene is possibly TRBD1 (5 bases). V was trimmed by 0 bases and J by 6 bases, leaving 10 bases between them. The germline V gene encodes CDR1 SGHKS and CDR2 YYEKEE (reference sequence). The CDR3 is 14 amino acids. CDR3 nucleotide sequence: TGTGCCAGCAGCTTGGTGGCAGGGAGTCAGCCCCAGCATTTT. Translating gives CASSLVAGSQPQHF.

The rearrangement links TRBV14 to TRBJ2-7; 8 positions agree with TRBD1. The CDR3 consists of 16 residues. The V gene's germline CDR1 is SGHDN and CDR2 FVKESK. Trimming cost V 8 bases and J 7 bases; bases outside gene matches: 19. CDR3 in amino acids: CASSWRGRGQGKEQYF. The DNA of the CDR3 is TGTGCCAGCTCCTGGCGGGGCAGGGGGCAAGGAAAAGAGCAGTACTTC.

The chain has TRBV30 and TRBJ2-7; TRBD1 is a possible D gene (5 bases). The V and J ends lost 1 base and 4 bases respectively, with 8 bases between them. The CDR3 contains 12 residues. Germline V gene sequence: CDR1 GTSNPN, CDR2 SVGIG (reference sequence). The CDR3: CAWSENRYEQYF. As DNA, the CDR3 is TGTGCCTGGAGTGAAAACAGGTACGAGCAGTACTTC.

Remarks on this clone: Other DNA sequences from this sample encode an identical CDR3 as well. V usage is TRBV7-9 and J usage is TRBJ2-3; maybe TRBD2 (6 bases). Germline V CDR1 and CDR2: SEHNR, FQNEAQ (reference sequence). The V gene lost 2 bases and the J gene lost 2 bases, with 8 bases spanning the gap. CDR3 length: 14 residues. CDR3 in amino acids: CASSLRTITDTQYF. The CDR3 DNA sequence: TGTGCCAGCAGCTTACGGACTATCACAGATACGCAGTATTTT.

The chain couples TRBV2 to TRBJ1-4, with TRBD1 identical over 7 bases. Germline CDR1 reads SNHLY; CDR2 reads FYNNEI. CDR3 length equals 13 residues. J lost 10 bases, V lost 4 bases, and 6 bases had no gene match. This CDR3 is CASSGQGGGKLFF. CDR3 nucleotides: TGTGCCAGCAGTGGCCAGGGGGGCGGAAAACTGTTTTTT.

The chain links TRBV5-1 to TRBJ1-1, with D perhaps matching TRBD1 (5 bases). Between the trimmed V and J ends, which lost 5 bases and 1 base, there was a span of 12 bases. The CDR3 extends over 14 amino acids. Per the germline V gene, CDR1 is SGHRS and CDR2 is YFSETQ. The CDR3 loop reads CASSRIDRNTEAFF. The CDR3 coding sequence is TGCGCCAGCAGTCGTATAGACAGGAACACTGAAGCTTTCTTT.

The chain links TRBV4-1 to TRBJ2-7, with 8 bases aligning to TRBD2. Germline V gene sequence: CDR1 MGHRA, CDR2 YSYEKL. V gave up 2 bases and J gave up 0 bases; unmatched junction bases: 3. There are 15 residues in the CDR3. DNA for the CDR3: TGCGCCAGCAGCCAACCCGGGACTAGCTCCTACGAGCAGTACTTC. As protein: CASSQPGTSSYEQYF.

A remark on this clone: This sample also contains other DNA sequences that code for the same CDR3. The V and J genes are TRBV18 and TRBJ1-5; 8 bases fit TRBD1. CDR1 and CDR2 (germline): KGHSH, LQKENI. V shed 4 bases and J 7 bases; nucleotides not matched to a gene: 6. The CDR3 runs 14 residues. This CDR3 is CASSQDRGGQPQHF. The CDR3 DNA reads as TGTGCCAGCTCACAAGACAGGGGTGGACAGCCCCAGCATTTT. Complete variable domain (other parts from reference TRBV18 and TRBJ1-5): NAGVMQNPRHLVRRRGQEARLRCSPMKGHSHVYWYRQLPEEGLKFMVYLQKENIIDESGMPKERFSAEFPKEGPSILRIQQVVRGDSAAYFCASSQDRGGQPQHFGDGTRLSIL.

The rearrangement joins TRBV5-1 to TRBJ2-2; TRBD2 aligns across 9 bases. V gave up 4 bases and J gave up 7 bases; unmatched junction bases: 11. The CDR3 runs to 16 residues. CDR1 is SGHRS, CDR2 YFSETQ, per germline. CDR3 sequence reads: CASSPTSGGGIGELFF. The CDR3 DNA sequence: TGCGCCAGCAGCCCGACTAGCGGAGGAGGTATCGGGGAGCTGTTTTTT.